This passage covers 9 T cell receptor beta chains from one sample sequenced in a study of cytomegalovirus exposure and HLA in healthy donors. A multiplex PCR was run with 60 Vbeta primers and 13 Jbeta primers. The assay was immunoSEQ multiplex PCR, and TCRdb's table has in-frame clones only and misses some. The data hold about 140,000 clones, with 73% observed a single time. Material for sequencing was PBMCs. The receptors originated from a woman aged 35 to 49 in good health and CMV-seronegative.

The chain combines TRBV14 with TRBJ2-2; unclear D gene. V shed 5 bases and J shed 5 bases, with 9 bases lying between them. Looked up from germline, CDR1 is SGHDN and CDR2 is FVKESK. CDR3 size: 13 residues. In nucleotides, the CDR3 is TGTGCCAGCAGCGACTTGAATACCGGGGAGCTGTTTTTT. Translation: CASSDLNTGELFF.

To note about this clone: The same CDR3 arises from other DNA sequences in this sample as well. The V call is TRBV2, the J call TRBJ1-1, with TRBD1 as a possible D gene (6 bases). Trimming took off 5 bases at V and 1 base at J, with 8 bases between the two ends. Germline loops: CDR1 SNHLY, CDR2 FYNNEI. CDR3 size: 13 residues. CDR3 loop: CASSSRGNTEAFF. In nucleotides, the CDR3 is TGTGCCAGCAGTTCCAGGGGGAACACTGAAGCTTTCTTT.

This clone was counted only a few times. The CDR3 spells CASSVIGQGDSPLHF. For the CDR3, the DNA is TGTGCCAGCAGTGTAATCGGACAGGGTGATTCACCCCTCCACTTT. The gene calls are TRBV2 and TRBJ1-6; TRBD1 matches at 8 bases. V lost 4 bases, J lost 8 bases, and 7 bases stayed unmatched. The CDR3 sequence is 15 residues long. Germline values: CDR1 SNHLY, CDR2 FYNNEI. The variable domain in full, with the rest retrieved from reference TRBV2 and TRBJ1-6, is EPEVTQTPSHQVTQMGQEVILRCVPISNHLYFYWYRQILGQKVEFLVSFYNNEISEKSEIFDDQFSVERPDGSNFTLKIRSTKLEDSAMYFCASSVIGQGDSPLHFGNGTRLTVT.

The chain joins TRBV27 to TRBJ1-2; 7 nucleotides match TRBD1. The CDR3 has 13 residues. Trimming removed 5 bases from V and 8 bases from J; junction bases left unmatched: 8. The germline CDR1 and CDR2 sequences are MNHEY and SMNVEV (reference sequence). The CDR3 DNA follows: TGTGCCAGCAGTAACACAGGGGTTGGCGGCTACACCTTC. This translates into CASSNTGVGGYTF.

The table lists this clone with a few counts. The chain uses TRBV9 and TRBJ1-4; D remains ambiguous. The CDR3 is 16 residues long. The V end lost 0 bases, the J end lost 3 bases, and 12 bases lay between the germline ends. The germline CDR1 and CDR2 sequences are SGDLS and YYNGEE. CDR3 amino acids: CASSVGPKLSNEKLFF. In DNA, the CDR3 is TGTGCCAGCAGCGTAGGCCCGAAACTTTCTAATGAAAAACTGTTTTTT.

This clone was found a few times. The chain has TRBV4-1 and TRBJ1-5; D uncertain. Trimming removed 1 base from V and 4 bases from J, with 11 bases in between. The CDR3 covers 15 residues. Looked up from germline, CDR1 is MGHRA and CDR2 is YSYEKL. CDR3 DNA: TGCGCCAGCAGCCAAGTCGCAGTAAAAAATCAGCCCCAGCATTTT. This codes for CASSQVAVKNQPQHF.

This clone was detected only a few times. V and J are TRBV5-6 and TRBJ1-1; no clear D gene. Germline values: CDR1 SGHDT, CDR2 YYEEEE. The CDR3 consists of 17 residues. V gave up 4 bases and J gave up 1 base, with 20 bases separating them. Here the CDR3 DNA reads TGTGCCAGCAGCGCCTCCGGCAGAAGATCGGGGAACACTGAAGCTTTCTTT. Translation gives CASSASGRRSGNTEAFF.

The CDR3: CASSSQENTQYF. The CDR3 region has the DNA TGTGCCAGCAGTTCCCAAGAGAATACGCAGTATTTT. This chain joins TRBV28 and TRBJ2-3; D is unclear. CDR1 and CDR2 (germline): MDHEN, SYDVKM. V lost 4 bases to trimming and J lost 7 bases, with 9 bases between them. The CDR3 consists of 12 residues.

The chain combines TRBV29-1 with TRBJ1-2, with a weak D call TRBD1 (6 bases). Germline lookup yields CDR1 SQVTM and CDR2 ANQGSEA. The CDR3 length is 14 residues. Trimming left V 3 bases short and J 4 bases short, with 15 bases between. The CDR3 loop is CSVEKNRESYGYTF. The DNA of the CDR3 is TGCAGCGTTGAGAAGAACAGGGAGAGCTATGGCTACACCTTC.